The 26 T cell receptor beta chains reported below all come from one sample, sequenced in a study of blood T cell repertoires in COVID-19. TCRdb's table, derived via immunoSEQ multiplex PCR, lists solely in-frame clones and lacks some. The sample lists 150,000 to 200,000 clones, over 75% occurring once. Material for sequencing was peripheral blood. Receptor source: a woman between 65 and 79 years old with acute or convalescent COVID-19.

This chain uses TRBV15 with TRBJ2-7; 9 nucleotides match TRBD1. V trimming: 0 bases; J trimming: 2 bases; junction bases outside the gene matches: 14. The CDR3 runs to 19 residues. Germline V CDR1 and CDR2: LNHNV, YYDKDF (reference sequence). For the CDR3, the DNA is TGTGCCACCAGCAGAGAGGGGATTAAAACCGGGACAGGGACCTACGAGCAGTACTTC. Encoded protein: CATSREGIKTGTGTYEQYF.

This rearrangement joins TRBV4-1 to TRBJ2-4; no clear D gene. Germline values: CDR1 MGHRA, CDR2 YSYEKL. The V and J ends lost 0 bases and 0 bases respectively, with 9 bases between them. The CDR3 is 16 amino acids. This chain's CDR3 is CASSQDLAQAKNIQYF. CDR3 bases: TGCGCCAGCAGCCAAGATTTGGCTCAAGCCAAAAACATTCAGTACTTC.

The chain is built from TRBV21-1 and TRBJ2-2; TRBD2, the D gene given by the table, was not confirmed from the DNA. TRBV21-1 is given as a pseudogene. The length of the CDR3 is 19 residues. The CDR3 sequence is CASSRREVIKRANTGELFF. In nucleotides, the CDR3 is TGTGCCAGCAGCCGGCGGGAGGTAATAAAACGCGCGAACACCGGGGAGCTGTTTTTT.

This clone turned up a few times. The rearrangement links TRBV27 to TRBJ1-5; D uncertain. With 7 bases removed from V and 4 bases from J, the gap between germline ends came to 20 bases. This CDR3 has 16 amino acids. Per the germline V gene, CDR1 is MNHEY and CDR2 is SMNVEV (reference sequence). CDR3 protein: CASKLAGRSPNQPQHF. CDR3 DNA sequence: TGTGCCAGCAAACTGGCGGGCAGGTCTCCTAATCAGCCCCAGCATTTT.

The chain is built from TRBV19 and TRBJ2-7; unclear D gene. The germline CDR1 and CDR2 sequences are LNHDA and SQIVND (reference sequence). This CDR3 has 14 residues. V lost 4 bases, J lost 1 base, and 11 bases lay in between. In DNA, the CDR3 is TGTGCCAGTAGTAACAGAACGGCTTCCTACGAGCAGTACTTC. Translation: CASSNRTASYEQYF.

The chain links TRBV7-6 to TRBJ2-1; 8 bases fit TRBD2. This CDR3 comprises 15 residues. The V segment lost 1 base and the J segment 3 bases; nucleotides outside the gene matches: 2. Germline V gives CDR1 SGHVS, CDR2 FNYEAQ. As DNA, the CDR3 is TGTGCCAGCAGCTTAGAGCGGGGGCGCTACAATGAGCAGTTCTTC. It is translated as CASSLERGRYNEQFF.

The chain couples TRBV5-6 to TRBJ1-4, with TRBD1 as a possible D gene (5 bases). Germline CDR1 and CDR2: SGHDT and YYEEEE. The V and J ends lost 2 bases and 2 bases respectively, with 7 bases between them. This CDR3 is 14 amino acids long. CDR3 DNA: TGTGCCAGCAGCTTCTGGGGCACTAATGAAAAACTGTTTTTT. Amino acids: CASSFWGTNEKLFF.

As DNA, the CDR3 is TGTGCCTGGAGAGACGACCCCAGAACGGAGAGCTCCTACAATGAGCAGTTCTTC. Translated, it gives CAWRDDPRTESSYNEQFF. The chain recombines TRBV30 with TRBJ2-1; no definite D call. In germline, CDR1 is GTSNPN, CDR2 SVGIG (reference sequence). The CDR3 has 18 residues. Trimming removed 3 bases from V and 0 bases from J, with 21 bases in between. The full variable domain, completed using reference TRBV30 and TRBJ2-1, is SQTIHQWPATLVQPVGSPLSLECTVEGTSNPNLYWYRQAAGRGLQLLFYSVGIGQISSEVPQNLSASRPQDRQFILSSKKLLLSDSGFYLCAWRDDPRTESSYNEQFFGPGTRLTVL.

The chain recombines TRBV9 with TRBJ2-6; TRBD1 agrees at 8 bases. J was trimmed by 2 bases and V by 0 bases; bases with no gene match: 7. In germline, CDR1 is SGDLS, CDR2 YYNGEE. This CDR3 comprises 18 residues. The CDR3 here is CASSVAGQGGAGANVLTF. CDR3 bases: TGTGCCAGCAGCGTAGCTGGACAGGGAGGTGCTGGGGCCAACGTCCTGACTTTC.

The gene calls are TRBV7-9 and TRBJ2-7, with D tentatively TRBD2 (5 bases). The germline V gene encodes CDR1 SEHNR and CDR2 FQNEAQ (reference sequence). Between the trimmed V and J ends, which lost 4 bases and 5 bases, there was a span of 12 bases. This CDR3 spans 13 amino acids. The CDR3 nucleotides are TGTGCCAGCAGCTCAGCCTTTAGCGACGAGCAGTACTTC. Amino acids: CASSSAFSDEQYF.

This clone has a handful of counts. The chain employs TRBV4-2 and TRBJ2-2; D may be TRBD2 (5 bases). Germline values: CDR1 LGHNA, CDR2 YNFKEQ. V dropped 5 bases and J dropped 0 bases, with 13 bases sitting between them. The CDR3 contains 16 residues. CDR3 amino acids: CASSERAGANTGELFF. In DNA, the CDR3 is TGTGCCAGCAGCGAAAGAGCCGGGGCGAACACCGGGGAGCTGTTTTTT.

The chain is built from TRBV10-3 and TRBJ1-1, with 7 bases identical to TRBD1. Trimming at V came to 6 bases and at J to 2 bases, leaving 12 bases not matched to a gene. This CDR3 spans 16 amino acids. From germline, CDR1 is ENHRY and CDR2 SYGVKD. CDR3 sequence: CAIRTGLGALNTEAFF. CDR3 DNA sequence: TGTGCCATCAGGACAGGGTTGGGGGCCCTAAACACTGAAGCTTTCTTT.

The rearrangement links TRBV25-1 to TRBJ2-3; 8 bases map to TRBD1. V gave up 4 bases and J gave up 7 bases; unmatched junction bases: 4. Germline assignment: CDR1 MGHDK and CDR2 SYGVNS. The CDR3 is 13 residues long. The CDR3 is CASSATGEYTQYF. As DNA, the CDR3 is TGTGCCAGCAGTGCGACAGGGGAATATACGCAGTATTTT.

This clone turned up a few times. The gene calls are TRBV6-1 and TRBJ1-1; no firm D call. Trimming stripped 2 bases from V and 3 bases from J, with 10 bases between. Germline V gene sequence: CDR1 MNHNS, CDR2 SASEGT. The CDR3 has 14 amino acids. The CDR3 DNA reads as TGTGCCAGCAGTGAACCGGGTGCAGACACTGAAGCTTTCTTT. It specifies CASSEPGADTEAFF.

The chain uses TRBV15 and TRBJ1-5; D ambiguous. This CDR3 spans 15 amino acids. V lost 4 bases and J lost 3, with 13 bases in between. From germline, CDR1 is LNHNV and CDR2 YYDKDF (reference sequence). The CDR3: CATSKWQADNQPQHF. For the CDR3, the DNA is TGTGCCACCAGCAAATGGCAGGCAGACAATCAGCCCCAGCATTTT.

The chain employs TRBV2 and TRBJ1-2; a weak D match, TRBD1 (5 bases). CDR1 is SNHLY and CDR2 is FYNNEI in the germline V gene. Trimming took 5 bases from V and 6 from J, leaving 19 bases between them. The CDR3 has 15 amino acids. The CDR3 spells CASSRGGTQHDGYTF. The CDR3 nucleotides are TGTGCCAGCAGTCGGGGGGGGACGCAGCACGATGGCTACACCTTC.

V and J are TRBV19 and TRBJ1-2; 9 bases are a match to TRBD1. Unmatched junction bases numbered 9, after V lost 0 bases and J lost 7 bases. The CDR3 loop spans 16 amino acids. Germline CDR1 reads LNHDA; CDR2 reads SQIVND (reference sequence). For the CDR3, the DNA is TGTGCCAGTAGTATAGACGGGACAGGGCTAATCCTTGGCTACACCTTC. Amino acid sequence: CASSIDGTGLILGYTF.

This clone was seen just once. CDR3 nucleotide sequence: TGTGCCAGCAGCTTAAGTCAGAAGACTGAAGCTTTCTTT. This translates into CASSLSQKTEAFF. The chain couples TRBV7-6 to TRBJ1-1; D gene ambiguous. Germline CDR1 is SGHVS and CDR2 is FNYEAQ. The CDR3 contains 13 residues. The germline V and J ends were trimmed by 2 bases and 5 bases, with 9 bases remaining between them. Full variable domain (outside the CDR3, taken from reference TRBV7-6 and TRBJ1-1): GAGVSQSPRYKVTKRGQDVALRCDPISGHVSLYWYRQALGQGPEFLTYFNYEAQQDKSGLPNDRFSAERPEGSISTLTIQRTEQRDSAMYRCASSLSQKTEAFFGQGTRLTVV.

The chain joins TRBV3-1 (or the pseudogene TRBV3-2) to TRBJ2-2, with 10 nucleotides matching TRBD2. This CDR3 contains 18 residues. CDR1 LGHDT and CDR2 YNNKEL come from the germline V gene (reference sequence). The V and J ends lost 1 base and 5 bases, in that order; junction bases with no gene match: 10. CDR3 sequence reads: CASSQVFGLAGVTGELFF. The CDR3 DNA sequence: TGTGCCAGCAGCCAAGTCTTCGGTCTAGCGGGGGTTACCGGGGAGCTGTTTTTT.

This sequence joins TRBV3-1 (or the pseudogene TRBV3-2) and TRBJ2-1, with 8 bases aligning to TRBD2. V lost 4 bases to trimming and J lost 1 base; unmatched junction nucleotides: 12. Germline CDR1 LGHDT, CDR2 YNNKEL (reference sequence). The length of the CDR3 is 18 residues. The chain's CDR3 is CASSPSWASGPSYNEQFF. The CDR3 region has the DNA TGTGCCAGCAGCCCAAGTTGGGCTAGCGGGCCTTCCTACAATGAGCAGTTCTTC.

This sequence joins TRBV10-3 and TRBJ2-7; 7 bases line up with TRBD2. Germline CDR1 reads ENHRY; CDR2 reads SYGVKD. V lost 8 bases and J lost 7; bases outside the gene matches: 8. The CDR3 has 12 amino acids. Written as DNA, the CDR3 is TGTGCCATCGGGGAGGGTTTGGAAGAGCAGTACTTC. Amino acids: CAIGEGLEEQYF.

The chain has TRBV15 and TRBJ2-1; 9 bases match TRBD1. This CDR3 spans 15 amino acids. The germline CDR1 and CDR2 sequences are LNHNV and YYDKDF (reference sequence). J was trimmed by 7 bases and V by 1 base; bases with no gene match: 5. CDR3 DNA: TGTGCCACCAGCAGAGGGGGACAGGGTGAAAATGAGCAGTTCTTC. Protein product: CATSRGGQGENEQFF.

The chain uses TRBV7-9 and TRBJ2-2; D gene uncertain. The CDR3 extends over 14 amino acids. V was cut by 2 bases and J by 6 bases, with 10 bases left in between. The germline gives CDR1 SEHNR, CDR2 FQNEAQ (reference sequence). The CDR3 is CASSLLESAGELFF. The CDR3 DNA is TGTGCCAGCAGCTTACTGGAGTCGGCCGGGGAGCTGTTTTTT.

The chain joins TRBV2 to TRBJ2-5, with TRBD2 matching 10 bases. The CDR3 contains 14 residues. Germline V lookup: CDR1 SNHLY, CDR2 FYNNEI. Trimming at V came to 6 bases and at J to 5 bases, leaving 6 bases not matched to a gene. CDR3 DNA: TGTGCCAGCAGATTAGCGGGAGGATATGAGACCCAGTACTTC. This gives the protein CASRLAGGYETQYF.

The chain combines TRBV7-2 with TRBJ2-2, with 11 nucleotides matching TRBD2. The CDR3 is 16 amino acids. J lost 0 bases, V lost 5 bases, and 2 bases had no gene match. Per germline, CDR1 SGHTA and CDR2 FQGNSA. The CDR3 protein is CASSKTSGANTGELFF. As DNA, the CDR3 is TGTGCCAGCAGCAAGACTAGCGGGGCGAACACCGGGGAGCTGTTTTTT.

Concerning this clone: Other DNA sequences in the same sample also yield this CDR3. The V call is TRBV5-1, the J call TRBJ2-6, with D possibly TRBD2 on 7 matching bases. CDR3 size: 16 residues. CDR1 and CDR2 from the germline V gene are SGHRS and YFSETQ. The V gene lost 3 bases and the J gene lost 4 bases, with 14 bases spanning the gap. CDR3 bases: TGCGCCAGCAGCTGGACGGGGGGCGGGGGGGCCAACGTCCTGACTTTC. This encodes CASSWTGGGGANVLTF.